The T cell receptor beta chain described here comes from a study of CD8 T cells in ankylosing spondylitis. Trimming shortened V by 5 bases and J by 0 bases, and 11 bases separated the two germline ends. Germline loops: CDR1 MNHNS, CDR2 SASEGT. CDR3 size: 15 residues. This clonotype showed up just once. Quantitative barcoded 5'-RACE was used to prepare TCR beta libraries. Each CDR3 protein gets one entry after TCRdb re-called the 5' RACE reads with MiXCR. This sample has 300,000 to 350,000 distinct CDR3 sequences, with under 25% found just once. The TCR originated in a female donor with ankylosing spondylitis or in good health (not recorded which). Sequenced input: blood, either unsorted or a sorted T cell fraction (not recorded which). The chain uses TRBV6-1 and TRBJ2-1; D is unresolved. CDR3 DNA: TGTGCCAGCAGTCCACACTCTTACTCCTACAATGAGCAGTTCTTC. Translated, it gives CASSPHSYSYNEQFF.